This T cell receptor (beta chain) was recovered during a study of glioma-infiltrating T cells. TCR alpha and beta CDR3 regions were amplified from RNA using iRepertoire nested multiplex PCR. Input was roughly 85-450 ng of tissue mRNA or PBMC total RNA. TCRdb reanalysed the multiplex PCR reads using MiXCR and keeps one entry per CDR3 protein. The sample lists roughly 100,000 distinct CDR3 sequences, around 31% occurring once. Study results and limitations: Gliomas, especially low-grade, showed above-expected tissue-blood divergence; non-neoplastic patients showed below. Tissue and blood shared very few CDR3 sequences.

Germline V gives CDR1 SQVTM, CDR2 ANQGSEA. The CDR3 is 15 amino acids. V shed 4 bases and J shed 0 bases, with 13 bases lying between them. With respect to this clonotype: Antigen unknown.

This clonotype was sampled from a human donor with low-grade glioma or glioblastoma, undergoing nonglioma brain surgery, or in good health (not recorded which). Sequences were obtained from glioma tissue, nonneoplastic brain tissue, or PBMCs (not recorded which). V gene TRBV29-1 combines with J gene TRBJ1-5; D is uncertain. The CDR3 loop reads CSVAERRDSNQPQHF. The CDR3 DNA sequence: TGCAGCGTTGCAGAGAGAAGGGATAGCAATCAGCCCCAGCATTTT.